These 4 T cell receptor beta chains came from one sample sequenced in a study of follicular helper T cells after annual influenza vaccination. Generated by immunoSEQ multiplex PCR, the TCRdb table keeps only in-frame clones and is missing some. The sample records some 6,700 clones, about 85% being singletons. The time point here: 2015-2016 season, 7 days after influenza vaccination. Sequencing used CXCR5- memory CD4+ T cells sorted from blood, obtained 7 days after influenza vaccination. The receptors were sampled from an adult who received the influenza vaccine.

The CDR3 here is CASRVHEQYF. Written as DNA, the CDR3 is TGTGCAAGTCGCGTACACGAGCAGTACTTC. The chain joins TRBV12-2 to TRBJ2-7. TRBV12-2 represents a pseudogene. The CDR3 runs to 10 residues.

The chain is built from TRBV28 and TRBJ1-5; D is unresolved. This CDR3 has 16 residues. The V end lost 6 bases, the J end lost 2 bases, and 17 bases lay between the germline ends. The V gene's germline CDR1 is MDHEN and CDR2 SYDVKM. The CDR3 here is CASSLAAWKGNQPQHF. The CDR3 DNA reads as TGTGCCAGCAGCCTCGCTGCCTGGAAAGGCAATCAGCCCCAGCATTTT.

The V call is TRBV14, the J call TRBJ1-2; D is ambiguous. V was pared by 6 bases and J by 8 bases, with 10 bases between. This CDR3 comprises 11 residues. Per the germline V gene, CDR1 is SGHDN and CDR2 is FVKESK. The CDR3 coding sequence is TGTGCCAGCAGTTCCTTTGGGGGCTACACCTTC. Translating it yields CASSSFGGYTF.

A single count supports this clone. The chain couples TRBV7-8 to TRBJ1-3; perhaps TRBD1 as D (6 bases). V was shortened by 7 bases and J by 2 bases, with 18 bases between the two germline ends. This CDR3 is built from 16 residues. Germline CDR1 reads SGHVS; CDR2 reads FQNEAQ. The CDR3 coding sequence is TGTGCCAGCATCGACCCCCGGACAGTAACTGGAAACACCATATATTTT. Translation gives CASIDPRTVTGNTIYF.